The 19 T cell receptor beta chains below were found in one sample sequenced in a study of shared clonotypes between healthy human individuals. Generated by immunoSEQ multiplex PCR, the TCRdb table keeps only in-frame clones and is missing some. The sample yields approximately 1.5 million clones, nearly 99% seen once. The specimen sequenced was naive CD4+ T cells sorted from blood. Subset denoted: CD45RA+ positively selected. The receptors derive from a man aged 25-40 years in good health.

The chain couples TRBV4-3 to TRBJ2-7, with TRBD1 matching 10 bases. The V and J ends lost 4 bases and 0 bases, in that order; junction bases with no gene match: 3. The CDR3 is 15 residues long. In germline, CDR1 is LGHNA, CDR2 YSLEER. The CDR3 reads CASSPDRGRSYEQYF. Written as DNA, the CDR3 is TGCGCCAGCAGCCCAGACAGGGGGCGCTCCTACGAGCAGTACTTC.

This CDR3 reads CASSFPRSEQYF. As DNA, the CDR3 is TGTGCCAGCAGCTTCCCTCGGAGCGAGCAGTACTTC. The gene calls are TRBV11-3 and TRBJ2-7; D is uncertain. This CDR3 is 12 amino acids long. Trimming shortened V by 3 bases and J by 6 bases, and 9 bases separated the two germline ends. Germline-derived CDR1 and CDR2 are SGHNT and YENEEA.

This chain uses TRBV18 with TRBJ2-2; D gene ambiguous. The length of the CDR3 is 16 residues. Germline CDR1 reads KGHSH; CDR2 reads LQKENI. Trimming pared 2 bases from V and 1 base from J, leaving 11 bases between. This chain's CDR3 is CASSPLPNLNTGELFF. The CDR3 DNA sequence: TGTGCCAGCTCACCATTACCTAACTTGAACACCGGGGAGCTGTTTTTT.

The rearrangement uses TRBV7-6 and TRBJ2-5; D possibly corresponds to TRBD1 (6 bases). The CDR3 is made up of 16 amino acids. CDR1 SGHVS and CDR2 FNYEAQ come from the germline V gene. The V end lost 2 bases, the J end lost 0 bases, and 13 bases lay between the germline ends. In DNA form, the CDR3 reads TGTGCCAGCAGCTTACCGGGCGAGGGGGACCAAGAGACCCAGTACTTC. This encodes CASSLPGEGDQETQYF. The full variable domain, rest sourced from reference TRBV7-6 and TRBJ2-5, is GAGVSQSPRYKVTKRGQDVALRCDPISGHVSLYWYRQALGQGPEFLTYFNYEAQQDKSGLPNDRFSAERPEGSISTLTIQRTEQRDSAMYRCASSLPGEGDQETQYFGPGTRLLVL.

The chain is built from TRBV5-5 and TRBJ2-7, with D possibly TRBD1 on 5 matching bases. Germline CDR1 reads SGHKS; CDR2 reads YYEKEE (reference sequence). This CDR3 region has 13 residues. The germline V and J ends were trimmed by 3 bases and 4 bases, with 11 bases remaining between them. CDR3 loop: CASSSTAGYEQYF. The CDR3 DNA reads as TGTGCCAGCAGCTCTACTGCAGGGTACGAGCAGTACTTC.

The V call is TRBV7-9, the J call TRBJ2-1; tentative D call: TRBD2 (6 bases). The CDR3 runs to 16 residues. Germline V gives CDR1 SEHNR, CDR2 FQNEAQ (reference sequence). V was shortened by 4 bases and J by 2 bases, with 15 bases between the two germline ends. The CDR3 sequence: CASSSRIGGAYNEQFF. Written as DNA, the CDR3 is TGTGCCAGCAGCTCTCGGATTGGCGGGGCCTACAATGAGCAGTTCTTC. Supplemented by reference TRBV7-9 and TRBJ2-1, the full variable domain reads DTGVSQNPRHKITKRGQNVTFRCDPISEHNRLYWYRQTLGQGPEFLTYFQNEAQLEKSRLLSDRFSAERPKGSFSTLEIQRTEQGDSAMYLCASSSRIGGAYNEQFFGPGTRLTVL.

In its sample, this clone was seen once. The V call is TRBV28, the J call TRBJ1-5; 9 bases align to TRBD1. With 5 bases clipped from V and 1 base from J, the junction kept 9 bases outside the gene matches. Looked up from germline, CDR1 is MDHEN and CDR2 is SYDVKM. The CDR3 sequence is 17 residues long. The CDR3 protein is CASSLPYRGQSNQPQHF. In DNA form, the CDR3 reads TGTGCCAGCAGTCTCCCCTACAGGGGGCAAAGCAATCAGCCCCAGCATTTT.

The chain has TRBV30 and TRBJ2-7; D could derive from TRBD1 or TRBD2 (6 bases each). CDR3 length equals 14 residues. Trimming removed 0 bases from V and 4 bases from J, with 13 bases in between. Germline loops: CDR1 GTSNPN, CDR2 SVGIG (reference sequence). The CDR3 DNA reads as TGTGCCTGGAGTGTAACCGGGGGCAGGTACGAGCAGTACTTC. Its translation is CAWSVTGGRYEQYF. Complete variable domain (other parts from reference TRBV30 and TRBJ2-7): SQTIHQWPATLVQPVGSPLSLECTVEGTSNPNLYWYRQAAGRGLQLLFYSVGIGQISSEVPQNLSASRPQDRQFILSSKKLLLSDSGFYLCAWSVTGGRYEQYFGPGTRLTVT.

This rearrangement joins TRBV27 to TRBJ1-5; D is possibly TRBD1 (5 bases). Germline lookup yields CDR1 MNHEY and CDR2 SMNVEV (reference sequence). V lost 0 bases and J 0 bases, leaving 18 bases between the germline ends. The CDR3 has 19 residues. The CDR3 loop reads CASSLSPGPPSYSNQPQHF. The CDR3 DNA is TGTGCCAGCAGTTTATCGCCAGGGCCACCCTCTTATAGCAATCAGCCCCAGCATTTT.

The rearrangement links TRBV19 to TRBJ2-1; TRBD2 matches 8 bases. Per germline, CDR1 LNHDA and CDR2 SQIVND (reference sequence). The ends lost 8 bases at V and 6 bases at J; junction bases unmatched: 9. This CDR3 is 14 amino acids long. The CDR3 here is CASSGSGRINEQFF. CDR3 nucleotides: TGTGCCAGTTCAGGAAGCGGGAGAATCAATGAGCAGTTCTTC.

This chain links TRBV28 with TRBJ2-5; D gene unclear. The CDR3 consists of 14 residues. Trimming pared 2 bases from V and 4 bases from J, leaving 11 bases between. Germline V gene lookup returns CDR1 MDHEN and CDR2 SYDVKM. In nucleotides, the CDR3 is TGTGCCAGCAGTTTAGGCACGCTTATAGAGACCCAGTACTTC. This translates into CASSLGTLIETQYF. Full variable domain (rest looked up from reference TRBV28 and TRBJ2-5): DVKVTQSSRYLVKRTGEKVFLECVQDMDHENMFWYRQDPGLGLRLIYFSYDVKMKEKGDIPEGYSVSREKKERFSLILESASTNQTSMYLCASSLGTLIETQYFGPGTRLLVL.

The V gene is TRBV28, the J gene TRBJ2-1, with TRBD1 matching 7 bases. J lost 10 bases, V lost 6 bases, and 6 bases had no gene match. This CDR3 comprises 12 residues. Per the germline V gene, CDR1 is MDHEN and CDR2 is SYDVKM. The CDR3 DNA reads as TGTGCCAGCAGATCTCCGACAGGGGAGCAGTTCTTC. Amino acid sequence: CASRSPTGEQFF.

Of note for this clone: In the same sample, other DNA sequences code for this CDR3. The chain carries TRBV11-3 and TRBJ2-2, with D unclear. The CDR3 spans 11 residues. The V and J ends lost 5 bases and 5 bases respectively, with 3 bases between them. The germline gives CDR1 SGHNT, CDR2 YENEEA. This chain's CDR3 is CASSRTGELFF. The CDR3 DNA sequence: TGTGCCAGCAGCCGTACCGGGGAGCTGTTTTTT.

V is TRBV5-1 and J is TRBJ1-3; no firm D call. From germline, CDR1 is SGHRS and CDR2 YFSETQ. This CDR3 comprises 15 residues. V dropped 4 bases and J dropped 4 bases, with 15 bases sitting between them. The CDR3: CASSGGVGSGNTIYF. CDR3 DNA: TGCGCCAGCAGCGGAGGAGTCGGGTCCGGAAACACCATATATTTT.

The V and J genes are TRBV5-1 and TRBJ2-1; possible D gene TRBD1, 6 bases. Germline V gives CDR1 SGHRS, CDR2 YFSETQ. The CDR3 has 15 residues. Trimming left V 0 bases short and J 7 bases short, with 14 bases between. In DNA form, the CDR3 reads TGCGCCAGCAGCTTGGAGTCAGGGGCGCTTAATGAGCAGTTCTTC. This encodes CASSLESGALNEQFF.

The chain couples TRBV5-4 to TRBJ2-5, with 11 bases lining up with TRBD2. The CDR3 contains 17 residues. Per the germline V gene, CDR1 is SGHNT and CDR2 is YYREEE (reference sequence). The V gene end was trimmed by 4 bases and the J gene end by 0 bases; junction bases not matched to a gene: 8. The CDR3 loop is CASSSIAGGRYQETQYF. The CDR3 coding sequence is TGTGCCAGCAGCAGTATAGCGGGAGGGAGGTACCAAGAGACCCAGTACTTC.

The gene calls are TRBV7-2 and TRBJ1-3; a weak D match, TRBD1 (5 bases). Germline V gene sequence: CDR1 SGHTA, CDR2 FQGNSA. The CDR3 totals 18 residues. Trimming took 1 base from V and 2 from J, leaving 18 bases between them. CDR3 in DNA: TGTGCCAGCAGCTTAGGAGGAGACTCAGGGCGGCCTGGAAACACCATATATTTT. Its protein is CASSLGGDSGRPGNTIYF.

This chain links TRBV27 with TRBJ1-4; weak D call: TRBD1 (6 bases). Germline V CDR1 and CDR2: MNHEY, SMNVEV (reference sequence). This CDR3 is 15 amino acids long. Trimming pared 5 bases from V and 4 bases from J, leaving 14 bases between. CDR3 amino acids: CASSPYRADNEKLFF. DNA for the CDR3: TGTGCCAGCAGTCCCTACAGGGCTGATAATGAAAAACTGTTTTTT.

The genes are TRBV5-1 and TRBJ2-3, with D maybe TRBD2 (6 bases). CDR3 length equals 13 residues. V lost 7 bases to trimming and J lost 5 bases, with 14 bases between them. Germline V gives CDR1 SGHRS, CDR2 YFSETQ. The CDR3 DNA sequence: TGCGCCAGCCGGGACTCAGAAGGAGATACGCAGTATTTT. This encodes CASRDSEGDTQYF.